The rows below give T cell receptor beta chains drawn from one sample of a study of vaccination and CD4 T cells after COVID-19. These TCRs are of unknown antigen specificity. TCRdb reprocessed the PCR reads via MiXCR and lists one record per CDR3 protein. The sample yields 5,500 to 6,500 distinct CDR3 sequences, around half seen once. Sequences were obtained from CD4+ T cells from blood, cultured in vitro. These receptors were collected from a human donor in good health. Both conserved end residues are part of each CDR3. The D gene is left open where the match is weak. Expanded clones are given a class, and other clones once, few, many or no size at all.

d_gene: TRBD2
j_gene: TRBJ2-7
abundance: few
v_gene: TRBV6-1
CDR3aa: CASTPSGGLYEQYF
CDR3nt: TGTGCCAGCACCCCCAGCGGGGGGCTATACGAGCAGTACTTC

d_gene: TRBD1
j_gene: TRBJ1-1
abundance: -
v_gene: TRBV30
CDR3aa: CAWRQPGQGAATEAFF
CDR3nt: TGTGCCTGGAGGCAACCGGGACAGGGGGCCGCCACTGAAGCTTTCTTT

d_gene: -
j_gene: TRBJ1-2
abundance: -
v_gene: TRBV5-4
CDR3aa: CASSLAPRTNYGYTF
CDR3nt: TGTGCCAGCAGCTTGGCCCCAAGGACTAACTATGGCTACACCTTC

d_gene: -
j_gene: TRBJ1-2
abundance: -
v_gene: TRBV6-2/TRBV6-3
CDR3aa: CASRRPGGLENYGYTF
CDR3nt: TGTGCCAGCAGACGACCGGGGGGCCTGGAGAACTATGGCTACACCTTC

d_gene: TRBD2
j_gene: TRBJ2-3
abundance: -
v_gene: TRBV5-4
CDR3aa: CASSRTSAVTDTQYF
CDR3nt: TGTGCCAGCAGCCGGACTAGCGCTGTCACAGATACGCAGTATTTT

d_gene: TRBD1
j_gene: TRBJ2-6
abundance: -
v_gene: TRBV7-9
CDR3aa: CASSRQGTGANVLTF
CDR3nt: TGTGCCAGCAGTCGACAGGGGACTGGGGCCAACGTCCTGACTTTC

d_gene: -
j_gene: TRBJ1-1
abundance: -
v_gene: TRBV12-3/TRBV12-4
CDR3aa: CASSPGPGAFF
CDR3nt: TGTGCCAGCAGTCCGGGACCAGGAGCTTTCTTT

d_gene: TRBD2
j_gene: TRBJ2-3
abundance: -
v_gene: TRBV5-4
CDR3aa: CASSFSRGGSTDTQYF
CDR3nt: TGTGCCAGCAGCTTCTCCCGGGGGGGAAGCACAGATACGCAGTATTTT

d_gene: -
j_gene: TRBJ1-5
abundance: -
v_gene: TRBV7-2
CDR3aa: CASSPRHIRSNQPQHF
CDR3nt: TGTGCCAGCAGCCCACGACACATTCGGAGCAATCAGCCCCAGCATTTT

d_gene: -
j_gene: TRBJ2-3
abundance: -
v_gene: TRBV5-4
CDR3aa: CASSLDSTDTQYF
CDR3nt: TGTGCCAGCAGCTTGGACAGCACAGATACGCAGTATTTT

d_gene: TRBD2
j_gene: TRBJ2-3
abundance: -
v_gene: TRBV6-5
CDR3aa: CASSLGISGGSTDTQYF
CDR3nt: TGTGCCAGCAGTTTGGGAATTAGCGGGGGTAGCACAGATACGCAGTATTTT

d_gene: -
j_gene: TRBJ2-2
abundance: few
v_gene: TRBV6-4
CDR3aa: CASSDGQSAGELFF
CDR3nt: TGTGCCAGCAGTGACGGGCAATCAGCCGGGGAGCTGTTTTTT

d_gene: -
j_gene: TRBJ2-5
abundance: -
v_gene: TRBV7-9
CDR3aa: CASSFSAGGFGETQYF
CDR3nt: TGTGCCAGCAGCTTCTCCGCGGGTGGGTTTGGGGAGACCCAGTACTTC

d_gene: -
j_gene: TRBJ1-1
abundance: -
v_gene: TRBV7-2
CDR3aa: CASSLGWTDEAFF
CDR3nt: TGTGCCAGCAGCTTGGGGTGGACGGATGAAGCTTTCTTT

d_gene: TRBD1
j_gene: TRBJ1-6
abundance: -
v_gene: TRBV7-8
CDR3aa: CASSLIGGTDNSPLHF
CDR3nt: TGTGCCAGCAGCTTAATCGGTGGGACAGATAATTCACCCCTCCACTTT

d_gene: -
j_gene: TRBJ1-5
abundance: -
v_gene: TRBV6-5
CDR3aa: CASSYGGQGSNQPQHF
CDR3nt: TGTGCCAGCAGTTACGGCGGTCAGGGCAGCAATCAGCCCCAGCATTTT

d_gene: -
j_gene: TRBJ2-3
abundance: -
v_gene: TRBV14
CDR3aa: CASSREPGVMADTQYF
CDR3nt: TGTGCCAGCAGCCGTGAGCCCGGGGTAATGGCAGATACGCAGTATTTT

d_gene: -
j_gene: TRBJ1-2
abundance: -
v_gene: TRBV12-3/TRBV12-4
CDR3aa: CASRRGTNGYTF
CDR3nt: TGTGCCAGCAGGCGTGGAACTAATGGCTACACCTTC

d_gene: TRBD1
j_gene: TRBJ2-3
abundance: few
v_gene: TRBV7-2
CDR3aa: CASSLVGTGFIWDTQYF
CDR3nt: TGTGCCAGCAGCTTAGTGGGGACAGGGTTTATTTGGGATACGCAGTATTTT

d_gene: -
j_gene: TRBJ2-2
abundance: few
v_gene: TRBV11-2
CDR3aa: CASSFEALGRELFF
CDR3nt: TGTGCCAGCAGCTTTGAAGCGCTTGGACGGGAGCTGTTTTTT

d_gene: -
j_gene: TRBJ2-3
abundance: -
v_gene: TRBV20-1
CDR3aa: CSARGGGDSTDTQYF
CDR3nt: TGCAGTGCTAGAGGGGGCGGTGACTCCACAGATACGCAGTATTTT

d_gene: -
j_gene: TRBJ2-2
abundance: -
v_gene: TRBV7-9
CDR3aa: CASSARNPTGELFF
CDR3nt: TGTGCCAGCAGCGCACGGAATCCCACCGGGGAGCTGTTTTTT

d_gene: -
j_gene: TRBJ1-5
abundance: -
v_gene: TRBV20-1
CDR3aa: CSASFQGGQPQHF
CDR3nt: TGCAGTGCTAGCTTTCAGGGTGGGCAGCCCCAGCATTTT

d_gene: TRBD1
j_gene: TRBJ1-1
abundance: -
v_gene: TRBV11-2
CDR3aa: CASSFSGGTEAFF
CDR3nt: TGTGCCAGCAGCTTCTCAGGGGGCACTGAAGCTTTCTTT

d_gene: -
j_gene: TRBJ1-2
abundance: -
v_gene: TRBV25-1
CDR3aa: CASSDPLGYYGYTF
CDR3nt: TGTGCCAGCAGTGACCCCCTGGGGTACTATGGCTACACCTTC

d_gene: -
j_gene: TRBJ2-3
abundance: -
v_gene: TRBV7-9
CDR3aa: CASSQGTTDTQYF
CDR3nt: TGTGCCAGCAGCCAAGGGACTACAGATACGCAGTATTTT

d_gene: -
j_gene: TRBJ2-5
abundance: -
v_gene: TRBV6-1
CDR3aa: CASSTGSAKTQYF
CDR3nt: TGTGCCAGCAGTACAGGGTCGGCGAAGACCCAGTACTTC

d_gene: -
j_gene: TRBJ2-5
abundance: -
v_gene: TRBV12-3/TRBV12-4
CDR3aa: CASSLGGLSGETQYF
CDR3nt: TGTGCCAGCAGTTTAGGAGGACTCTCCGGGGAGACCCAGTACTTC

d_gene: TRBD1
j_gene: TRBJ1-5
abundance: -
v_gene: TRBV6-1
CDR3aa: CASSATGTGRQPQHF
CDR3nt: TGTGCCAGCAGTGCTACCGGGACAGGGCGGCAGCCCCAGCATTTT

d_gene: TRBD1
j_gene: TRBJ1-2
abundance: -
v_gene: TRBV6-1
CDR3aa: CASSPTRGARGYTF
CDR3nt: TGTGCCAGCAGTCCCACCAGGGGGGCGCGTGGCTACACCTTC

d_gene: -
j_gene: TRBJ2-7
abundance: -
v_gene: TRBV11-2
CDR3aa: CASKGRDYEQYF
CDR3nt: TGTGCCAGCAAAGGCAGAGACTACGAGCAGTACTTC

d_gene: -
j_gene: TRBJ1-6
abundance: -
v_gene: TRBV6-4
CDR3aa: CASSDGTRGSPLHF
CDR3nt: TGTGCCAGCAGTGACGGGACCAGAGGATCACCCCTCCACTTT

d_gene: -
j_gene: TRBJ1-1
abundance: once
v_gene: TRBV19
CDR3aa: CASSTVSGNTEAFF
CDR3nt: TGTGCCAGTAGTACGGTGTCTGGGAACACTGAAGCTTTCTTT

d_gene: -
j_gene: TRBJ1-1
abundance: -
v_gene: TRBV19
CDR3aa: CASRQETEAFF
CDR3nt: TGTGCCAGTAGGCAGGAGACTGAAGCTTTCTTT

d_gene: TRBD1
j_gene: TRBJ1-1
abundance: -
v_gene: TRBV10-3
CDR3aa: CAIRGQPNTEAFF
CDR3nt: TGTGCCATCAGGGGACAGCCTAACACTGAAGCTTTCTTT

d_gene: TRBD1
j_gene: TRBJ1-3
abundance: few
v_gene: TRBV15
CDR3aa: CATSRGQGTGNTIYF
CDR3nt: TGTGCCACCAGCAGAGGACAGGGAACTGGAAACACCATATATTTT

d_gene: TRBD1
j_gene: TRBJ1-2
abundance: few
v_gene: TRBV6-1
CDR3aa: CASSSHRDRGILNYGYTF
CDR3nt: TGTGCCAGCAGTAGCCACCGGGACAGGGGAATTCTTAACTATGGCTACACCTTC

d_gene: -
j_gene: TRBJ2-5
abundance: -
v_gene: TRBV7-9
CDR3aa: CASSFKSVGRGRETQYF
CDR3nt: TGTGCCAGCAGCTTTAAGTCGGTTGGCAGGGGAAGGGAGACCCAGTACTTC

d_gene: TRBD2
j_gene: TRBJ2-7
abundance: -
v_gene: TRBV6-1
CDR3aa: CASSGSGREIVEQYF
CDR3nt: TGTGCCAGCAGCGGTAGCGGGAGGGAAATTGTTGAGCAGTACTTC

d_gene: -
j_gene: TRBJ1-5
abundance: -
v_gene: TRBV6-1
CDR3aa: CASSRPQGPQHF
CDR3nt: TGTGCCAGCAGTCGACCCCAGGGTCCCCAGCATTTT

d_gene: -
j_gene: TRBJ2-1
abundance: -
v_gene: TRBV7-8
CDR3aa: CASSLSEIGSYNEQFF
CDR3nt: TGTGCCAGCAGCTTATCGGAAATCGGCTCCTACAATGAGCAGTTCTTC

d_gene: -
j_gene: TRBJ1-2
abundance: -
v_gene: TRBV12-3/TRBV12-4
CDR3aa: CASSSHGGTRYGYTF
CDR3nt: TGTGCCAGCAGTTCTCACGGGGGGACCCGATATGGCTACACCTTC

d_gene: TRBD1
j_gene: TRBJ2-7
abundance: -
v_gene: TRBV7-2
CDR3aa: CASSLEDRNYEQYF
CDR3nt: TGTGCCAGCAGCTTAGAGGACAGGAACTACGAGCAGTACTTC

d_gene: -
j_gene: TRBJ1-1
abundance: -
v_gene: TRBV12-3/TRBV12-4
CDR3aa: CASRSRTEAFF
CDR3nt: TGTGCCAGCAGGAGTCGGACTGAAGCTTTCTTT

d_gene: -
j_gene: TRBJ2-7
abundance: few
v_gene: TRBV24-1
CDR3aa: CATSDTPGGQNYEQYF
CDR3nt: TGTGCCACCAGTGATACCCCCGGGGGACAGAACTACGAGCAGTACTTC

d_gene: -
j_gene: TRBJ1-2
abundance: once
v_gene: TRBV5-4
CDR3aa: CASSLSGRVSDYGYTF
CDR3nt: TGTGCCAGCAGCTTGAGTGGTAGGGTATCGGACTATGGCTACACCTTC

d_gene: -
j_gene: TRBJ2-5
abundance: -
v_gene: TRBV21-1
CDR3aa: CASSKVLEAQETQYF
CDR3nt: TGTGCCAGCAGCAAAGTGCTAGAGGCCCAAGAGACCCAGTACTTC

d_gene: -
j_gene: TRBJ2-1
abundance: -
v_gene: TRBV24-1
CDR3aa: CATSDLSTGTRQFF
CDR3nt: TGTGCCACCAGTGATCTTTCAACAGGGACGCGCCAGTTCTTC

d_gene: -
j_gene: TRBJ2-7
abundance: few
v_gene: TRBV20-1
CDR3aa: CSASLGFIEQYF
CDR3nt: TGCAGTGCTAGTCTGGGTTTTATAGAGCAGTACTTC

d_gene: -
j_gene: TRBJ2-3
abundance: once
v_gene: TRBV6-2/TRBV6-3
CDR3aa: CASSWGLWGGTDTQYF
CDR3nt: TGTGCCAGCAGTTGGGGCCTATGGGGGGGCACAGATACGCAGTATTTT

d_gene: -
j_gene: TRBJ2-1
abundance: -
v_gene: TRBV11-2
CDR3aa: CASSLAGVLAGNEQFF
CDR3nt: TGTGCCAGCAGCTTAGCTGGGGTCCTCGCAGGGAATGAGCAGTTCTTC

d_gene: TRBD2
j_gene: TRBJ2-3
abundance: -
v_gene: TRBV12-3/TRBV12-4
CDR3aa: CASSWNGGAITSTDTQYF
CDR3nt: TGTGCCAGCAGTTGGAACGGGGGGGCCATTACCTCCACAGATACGCAGTATTTT

d_gene: -
j_gene: TRBJ2-5
abundance: -
v_gene: TRBV6-5
CDR3aa: CASSYLGRQETQYF
CDR3nt: TGTGCCAGCAGTTACCTCGGCAGACAAGAGACCCAGTACTTC